These 17 T cell receptor beta chains share one sample of origin, sequenced in a study of Tregs in tolerant kidney transplant recipients. Assay used: immunoSEQ multiplex PCR; TCRdb lists only in-frame clones, some missing. The table shows around 85,000 clones, with about 91% occurring only once. The source was Tregs from blood, collected before the transplant. Receptors were obtained from a human donor who received a combined kidney and bone marrow transplant.

This rearrangement joins TRBV9 to TRBJ2-2; 14 positions agree with TRBD2. Germline CDR1 is SGDLS and CDR2 is YYNGEE. The junction had 12 bases not matched to a gene; V was cut back by 4 bases and J by 7 bases. This CDR3 spans 18 amino acids. The DNA for the CDR3 is TGTGCCAGCAGCACTAGTGGGACTAGCGGGAGAGTTGACGGGGAGCTGTTTTTT. This gives the protein CASSTSGTSGRVDGELFF. The complete variable domain, with remaining parts taken from reference TRBV9 and TRBJ2-2, reads DSGVTQTPKHLITATGQRVTLRCSPRSGDLSVYWYQQSLDQGLQFLIQYYNGEERAKGNILERFSAQQFPDLHSELNLSSLELGDSALYFCASSTSGTSGRVDGELFFGEGSRLTVL.

This clone was recorded only once. V usage is TRBV2 and J usage is TRBJ2-6; D assignment may be TRBD1 or TRBD2 (6 bases each). CDR3 length equals 15 residues. The V and J ends lost 7 bases and 4 bases respectively, with 14 bases between them. CDR1 is SNHLY and CDR2 is FYNNEI in the germline V gene. CDR3 in amino acids: CASKLGGPGANVLTF. The CDR3 nucleotides are TGTGCCAGCAAATTAGGGGGGCCCGGGGCCAACGTCCTGACTTTC.

The chain uses TRBV27 and TRBJ2-1; D possibly uses TRBD1 or TRBD2 (5 bases each). Germline CDR1 reads MNHEY; CDR2 reads SMNVEV (reference sequence). V was clipped by 2 bases and J by 6 bases, with 11 bases between them. The CDR3 consists of 14 residues. The CDR3 is CASSLIPGSNEQFF. CDR3 sequence (DNA): TGTGCCAGCAGTTTAATCCCAGGGAGCAATGAGCAGTTCTTC.

The chain links TRBV2 to TRBJ1-6; D not certain. Germline loops: CDR1 SNHLY, CDR2 FYNNEI. Between the trimmed V and J ends, which lost 6 bases and 7 bases, there was a span of 7 bases. This CDR3 contains 12 residues. CDR3: CASRATNSPLHF. As DNA, the CDR3 is TGTGCCAGCAGGGCTACAAATTCACCCCTCCACTTT. The variable domain in full, with the rest retrieved from reference TRBV2 and TRBJ1-6, is EPEVTQTPSHQVTQMGQEVILRCVPISNHLYFYWYRQILGQKVEFLVSFYNNEISEKSEIFDDQFSVERPDGSNFTLKIRSTKLEDSAMYFCASRATNSPLHFGNGTRLTVT.

V and J are TRBV30 and TRBJ1-1; no clear D. The V and J ends lost 3 bases and 4 bases respectively, with 6 bases between them. Germline CDR1 and CDR2: GTSNPN and SVGIG (reference sequence). The CDR3 has 11 residues. For the CDR3, the DNA is TGTGCCTGGAGCCCGGGCACTGAAGCTTTCTTT. Translation: CAWSPGTEAFF.

The gene calls are TRBV18 and TRBJ1-2; D remains unclear. The germline V gene has CDR1 KGHSH and CDR2 LQKENI. The CDR3 is 12 amino acids. The V gene lost 4 bases and the J gene lost 8 bases, with 11 bases spanning the gap. CDR3 region: CASSQKNTGYTF. The CDR3 nucleotides read TGTGCCAGCTCACAGAAAAACACCGGCTACACCTTC.

This clone was seen more than once but under ten times. V and J are TRBV5-1 and TRBJ2-2; 12 bases are a match to TRBD1. J gave up 10 bases and V 0 bases, and 7 bases lay outside the gene matches. CDR1 and CDR2 (germline): SGHRS, YFSETQ. This CDR3 has 16 residues. CDR3 sequence: CASSLGDRGRVEELFF. CDR3 coding DNA: TGCGCCAGCAGCTTGGGGGACAGGGGGCGCGTAGAGGAGCTGTTTTTT.

The rearrangement links TRBV28 to TRBJ2-7, with 9 bases that match TRBD1. The CDR3 runs 16 residues. Per germline, CDR1 MDHEN and CDR2 SYDVKM. V dropped 1 base and J dropped 0; count of bases not matched to a gene: 4. CDR3 sequence reads: CASSLFLGQGSYEQYF. The CDR3 DNA reads TGTGCCAGCAGTTTATTTTTGGGACAGGGCTCCTACGAGCAGTACTTC.

The chain employs TRBV9 and TRBJ2-5; tentatively, D is TRBD1 or TRBD2 (6 bases each). The CDR3 covers 16 residues. The germline V gene encodes CDR1 SGDLS and CDR2 YYNGEE. V was pared by 3 bases and J by 2 bases, with 17 bases between. CDR3 sequence (DNA): TGTGCCAGCAGCGAGGGGGGAGCGGAGGGACAAGAGACCCAGTACTTC. This sequence encodes CASSEGGAEGQETQYF. The variable domain in full, completed from reference TRBV9 and TRBJ2-5, reads DSGVTQTPKHLITATGQRVTLRCSPRSGDLSVYWYQQSLDQGLQFLIQYYNGEERAKGNILERFSAQQFPDLHSELNLSSLELGDSALYFCASSEGGAEGQETQYFGPGTRLLVL.

This clone was seen a few times. This chain links TRBV18 with TRBJ1-5, with 9 nucleotides matching TRBD1. Germline assignment: CDR1 KGHSH and CDR2 LQKENI. The V segment lost 1 base and the J segment 4 bases; nucleotides outside the gene matches: 2. The CDR3 is made up of 15 amino acids. CDR3 protein: CASSPQGTGNQPQHF. The CDR3 DNA follows: TGTGCCAGCTCACCACAGGGGACAGGGAATCAGCCCCAGCATTTT.

The count of this clone is one. The chain links TRBV7-2 to TRBJ2-1; 7 bases are a match to TRBD2. With 0 bases clipped from V and 8 bases from J, the junction kept 13 bases outside the gene matches. CDR1 and CDR2 (germline): SGHTA, FQGNSA. This CDR3 comprises 17 residues. CDR3 sequence: CASSLAVVSSGAYEQFF. CDR3 nucleotides: TGTGCCAGCAGCTTAGCGGTGGTGTCTAGCGGTGCTTATGAGCAGTTCTTC.

The chain has TRBV19 and TRBJ2-5; D may be TRBD2 (5 bases). V lost 5 bases and J 5 bases, leaving 12 bases between the germline ends. Germline V gene lookup returns CDR1 LNHDA and CDR2 SQIVND (reference sequence). There are 13 residues in the CDR3. As DNA, the CDR3 is TGTGCCAGTAGTCGGGGTAGCCCGGAGACCCAGTACTTC. It yields the protein CASSRGSPETQYF. Together with reference TRBV19 and TRBJ2-5, the CDR3 gives the full variable domain: DGGITQSPKYLFRKEGQNVTLSCEQNLNHDAMYWYRQDPGQGLRLIYYSQIVNDFQKGDIAEGYSVSREKKESFPLTVTSAQKNPTAFYLCASSRGSPETQYFGPGTRLLVL.

The rearrangement links TRBV4-2 to TRBJ1-1; D perhaps matches TRBD1 (6 bases). V lost 4 bases and J 4 bases, leaving 22 bases between the germline ends. The germline CDR1 and CDR2 sequences are LGHNA and YNFKEQ. This CDR3 comprises 17 residues. The CDR3 DNA is TGTGCCAGCAGCCCATCCCTGGGGGGGGCTGTGTGCACTGAAGCTTTCTTT. Translated: CASSPSLGGAVCTEAFF.

The chain is built from TRBV27 and TRBJ1-5; the match to TRBD1 covers 8 bases. Trimming at V came to 4 bases and at J to 2 bases, leaving 1 base not matched to a gene. The CDR3 extends over 14 amino acids. The germline gives CDR1 MNHEY, CDR2 SMNVEV (reference sequence). The CDR3 DNA reads as TGTGCCAGCAGTTCGGACAGGGGCAATCAGCCCCAGCATTTT. Translating gives CASSSDRGNQPQHF.

The chain carries TRBV28 and TRBJ2-5; TRBD2 aligns across 11 bases. Germline trimming cut 5 bases from V and 4 bases from J; bases unmatched to any gene: 9. The CDR3 extends over 16 amino acids. CDR1 is MDHEN and CDR2 is SYDVKM in the germline V gene. DNA for the CDR3: TGTGCCAGCAGTATACCGGGACTAGCGGATTTAGAGACCCAGTACTTC. Its protein product is CASSIPGLADLETQYF. The variable domain in full, with the rest retrieved from reference TRBV28 and TRBJ2-5, is DVKVTQSSRYLVKRTGEKVFLECVQDMDHENMFWYRQDPGLGLRLIYFSYDVKMKEKGDIPEGYSVSREKKERFSLILESASTNQTSMYLCASSIPGLADLETQYFGPGTRLLVL.

The chain couples TRBV5-1 to TRBJ2-7; possibly TRBD1 for D (6 bases). Germline CDR1 is SGHRS and CDR2 is YFSETQ. This CDR3 is built from 14 residues. Trimming stripped 4 bases from V and 0 bases from J, with 11 bases between. CDR3 in DNA: TGCGCCAGCAGCACAGACAGGAGCTCCTACGAGCAGTACTTC. This translates into CASSTDRSSYEQYF. Variable domain in full (rest from reference TRBV5-1 and TRBJ2-7): KAGVTQTPRYLIKTRGQQVTLSCSPISGHRSVSWYQQTPGQGLQFLFEYFSETQRNKGNFPGRFSGRQFSNSRSEMNVSTLELGDSALYLCASSTDRSSYEQYFGPGTRLTVT.

This chain links TRBV5-6 with TRBJ2-1; 8 nucleotides line up with TRBD1. This CDR3 region has 18 residues. The germline gives CDR1 SGHDT, CDR2 YYEEEE. The junction had 11 bases not matched to a gene; V was cut back by 3 bases and J by 0 bases. The CDR3 DNA reads as TGTGCCAGCAGCTCAAGCACAGGGGGTGGTAGCTCCTACAATGAGCAGTTCTTC. It codes for CASSSSTGGGSSYNEQFF.